Listed here is a single T cell receptor beta chain. Its cognate antigen is unknown. The assay covered 100,000 or so TCR templates per sample. Some clones are missing from TCRdb's copy, which holds only in-frame ones; the method was immunoSEQ multiplex PCR. The profile shows about 100,000 clones, less than 95% of them singletons. The sample originates from a study of siplizumab effects on memory and regulatory T cells. Study-level findings and limits: Alloreactive CD4+ clones that could be mapped were on average approximately 69% Treg-derived with siplizumab, against approximately 30% in controls. The alloreactive clones that mapped to unstimulated subsets made up only a minor fraction.

Germline V gene data show CDR1 as SGHAT and CDR2 as FQDESV (reference sequence). J lost 6 bases, V lost 3 bases, and 10 bases had no gene match. The CDR3 is 16 residues long. The receptor was derived from a human donor in good health. Sequencing was performed on Tregs sorted from blood. The chain carries TRBV11-1 and TRBJ2-1; 8 nucleotides agree with TRBD1. The CDR3 nucleotides read TGTGCCAGCAGCTTTTACTCAGGGGGCTTGGGCAATGAGCAGTTCTTC. This encodes CASSFYSGGLGNEQFF.